This entry features one T cell receptor beta chain sequence. What it binds is not known. Measured with immunoSEQ multiplex PCR; TCRdb has only the in-frame clones, and not every one. The data hold approximately 320,000 clones, with over 75% observed a single time. These data come from a study of shared clonotypes between healthy human individuals. The study, taken as a whole, reports: Unshared clonotypes carried lower generation probabilities than those common to all four donors.

J lost 8 bases, V lost 1 base, and 8 bases had no gene match. CDR1 and CDR2 (germline): SGDLS, YYNGEE. The CDR3 extends over 16 amino acids. This receptor was identified in a man between 18 and 29 years old in good health. The chain has TRBV9 and TRBJ2-2; the match to TRBD2 covers 10 bases. The specimen was memory CD8+ T cells sorted from blood. As to subset: CD45RO+ cells pooled with CCR7-negative TemRA cells. The CDR3 coding sequence is TGTGCCAGCAGCGTATGGGCTAGCGGGGGTGATGGGGAGCTGTTTTTT. Translating it yields CASSVWASGGDGELFF. Based on the CDR3 plus reference TRBV9 and TRBJ2-2, the full variable domain is DSGVTQTPKHLITATGQRVTLRCSPRSGDLSVYWYQQSLDQGLQFLIQYYNGEERAKGNILERFSAQQFPDLHSELNLSSLELGDSALYFCASSVWASGGDGELFFGEGSRLTVL.